These 10 T cell receptor beta chains originate from one sample sequenced in a study of human T cells and chemical hapten exposure. Total RNA was extracted from unfractionated whole blood. TCRdb recomputed calls from the 5' RACE reads with MiXCR, one row per CDR3 protein. The table includes 110,000 to 150,000 distinct CDR3 sequences, 4.1% detected once. All receptors come from a female donor in good health.

This clonotype was seen only a few times. The chain links TRBV6-2 or TRBV6-3 to TRBJ2-5; TRBD2 aligns across 8 bases. V gave up 5 bases and J gave up 6 bases; unmatched junction bases: 14. CDR3 length: 16 amino acids. The germline CDR1 and CDR2 sequences are MNHEY and SVGEGT. CDR3 DNA: TGTGCCAGCAGTCCCCAGGTAGCGGGATTGAGAAAGACCCAGTACTTC. Translated, it gives CASSPQVAGLRKTQYF.

The V and J genes are TRBV7-2 and TRBJ1-1; TRBD1 is a possible D gene (6 bases). V lost 0 bases to trimming and J lost 4 bases, with 12 bases between them. CDR3 length: 15 amino acids. Germline V gives CDR1 SGHTA, CDR2 FQGNSA. The CDR3, as DNA: TGTGCCAGCAGCTTAGCTGGGGGCGGTGGCACTGAAGCTTTCTTT. Translation gives CASSLAGGGGTEAFF. The complete variable domain, with remaining parts taken from reference TRBV7-2 and TRBJ1-1, reads GAGVSQSPSNKVTEKGKDVELRCDPISGHTALYWYRQSLGQGLEFLIYFQGNSAPDKSGLPSDRFSAERTGGSVSTLTIQRTQQEDSAVYLCASSLAGGGGTEAFFGQGTRLTVV.

In this sample, this clonotype turned up many times. The chain joins TRBV4-3 to TRBJ2-7; a weak D match, TRBD1 (5 bases). The ends were cut back, 7 bases at V and 5 bases at J, with 18 bases in the middle. The V gene's germline CDR1 is LGHNA and CDR2 YSLEER. The CDR3 runs to 14 residues. The CDR3 DNA sequence: TGCGCCAGCAAGGAACATTACAGGTCCAACGAGCAGTACTTC. Translated, it gives CASKEHYRSNEQYF.

The rearrangement links TRBV5-1 to TRBJ2-7; 8 nucleotides agree with TRBD2. V lost 0 bases to trimming and J lost 3 bases; unmatched junction nucleotides: 8. The CDR3 consists of 16 residues. Germline loops: CDR1 SGHRS, CDR2 YFSETQ. CDR3 nucleotides: TGCGCCAGCAGCTTGGCCCAGCGGGAGTGTAACTACGAGCAGTACTTC. Translated: CASSLAQRECNYEQYF.

The gene calls are TRBV29-1 and TRBJ1-1, with D tentatively TRBD1 (5 bases). Germline V gene lookup returns CDR1 SQVTM and CDR2 ANQGSEA. This CDR3 is built from 14 residues. Trimming pared 4 bases from V and 1 base from J, leaving 13 bases between. CDR3: CSVAGRRWNTEAFF. CDR3 nucleotides: TGCAGCGTTGCGGGACGGAGATGGAACACTGAAGCTTTCTTT.

This clonotype was counted only a few times. The chain employs TRBV2 and TRBJ2-3; D possibly uses TRBD1 or TRBD2 (7 bases each). The germline CDR1 and CDR2 sequences are SNHLY and FYNNEI. V shed 7 bases and J shed 4 bases, with 18 bases lying between them. The CDR3 totals 15 residues. The DNA for the CDR3 is TGTGCCAGCATCCCCAGGGGGGGCCGCGCAGATACGCAGTATTTT. Amino acids: CASIPRGGRADTQYF.

This clonotype was seen at least ten times. The genes are TRBV20-1 and TRBJ2-1; TRBD2 aligns across 7 bases. Germline CDR1 reads DFQATT; CDR2 reads SNEGSKA (reference sequence). V trimming: 4 bases; J trimming: 3 bases; junction bases outside the gene matches: 9. The CDR3 contains 15 residues. Written as DNA, the CDR3 is TGCAGTGCTACCTCTAGCGGCCTATTCTACAATGAGCAGTTCTTC. It codes for CSATSSGLFYNEQFF.

This clonotype was recorded many times. The rearrangement uses TRBV20-1 and TRBJ2-1; D may correspond to TRBD1 or TRBD2 (6 bases each). V shed 1 base and J shed 2 bases, with 15 bases lying between them. CDR3 size: 16 residues. Per the germline V gene, CDR1 is DFQATT and CDR2 is SNEGSKA (reference sequence). CDR3 DNA sequence: TGCAGTGCTAGAGGAGGGGGGCGGGCTACCTACAATGAGCAGTTCTTC. This sequence encodes CSARGGGRATYNEQFF.

Ten or more counts support this clonotype. The rearrangement links TRBV5-6 to TRBJ2-7, with D perhaps TRBD2 (6 bases). Trimming removed 0 bases at V and 5 bases at J, with 12 bases between. In germline, CDR1 is SGHDT, CDR2 YYEEEE. This CDR3 spans 14 amino acids. The CDR3 DNA reads TGTGCCAGCAGCTTGGTTTGGGGCGGGAACGAGCAGTACTTC. Encoded protein: CASSLVWGGNEQYF.

The chain employs TRBV28 and TRBJ2-1, with 9 bases lining up with TRBD2. Germline CDR1 and CDR2: MDHEN and SYDVKM. This CDR3 comprises 16 residues. After removal of 5 bases from V and 7 bases from J, the junction contained 12 bases not matched to a gene. The CDR3: CASSTPRRGGANEQFF. The CDR3 DNA sequence: TGTGCCAGCAGTACCCCCCGTCGCGGGGGGGCAAATGAGCAGTTCTTC.